This TCR beta chain was observed in a study of shared clonotypes between healthy human individuals. Study overall: Each donor's CD4 naive and CD4 memory cells filled three plates apiece, CD8 naive two, and CD8 memory one. Overall study results and limits: Despite large depth, sorted-subset datasets appeared incompletely sequenced. Relative to memory subsets, naive subsets generally showed larger estimated richness.

To note about this clone: Its antigen is still unknown.

Germline CDR1 KGHSH, CDR2 LQKENI. Trimming stripped 8 bases from V and 4 bases from J, with 20 bases between. CDR3 length: 15 residues. For each subset, genomic DNA was distributed in equal portions over several immunoSEQ plates. Sequencing used immunoSEQ multiplex PCR; TCRdb keeps in-frame clones, though not all of them. The sample lists millions of clones; around nine tenths were seen once. The source is a man aged 18 to 29 in good health. Specimen: naive CD4+ T cells sorted from blood. The subset: CD45RA+ positively selected. The V and J genes are TRBV18 and TRBJ1-1, with D possibly matching TRBD1 (6 bases). CDR3 nucleotide sequence: TGTGCCAGCGCTCGGGGAGGTCGGGGGCCCACTGAAGCTTTCTTT. It translates to CASARGGRGPTEAFF.